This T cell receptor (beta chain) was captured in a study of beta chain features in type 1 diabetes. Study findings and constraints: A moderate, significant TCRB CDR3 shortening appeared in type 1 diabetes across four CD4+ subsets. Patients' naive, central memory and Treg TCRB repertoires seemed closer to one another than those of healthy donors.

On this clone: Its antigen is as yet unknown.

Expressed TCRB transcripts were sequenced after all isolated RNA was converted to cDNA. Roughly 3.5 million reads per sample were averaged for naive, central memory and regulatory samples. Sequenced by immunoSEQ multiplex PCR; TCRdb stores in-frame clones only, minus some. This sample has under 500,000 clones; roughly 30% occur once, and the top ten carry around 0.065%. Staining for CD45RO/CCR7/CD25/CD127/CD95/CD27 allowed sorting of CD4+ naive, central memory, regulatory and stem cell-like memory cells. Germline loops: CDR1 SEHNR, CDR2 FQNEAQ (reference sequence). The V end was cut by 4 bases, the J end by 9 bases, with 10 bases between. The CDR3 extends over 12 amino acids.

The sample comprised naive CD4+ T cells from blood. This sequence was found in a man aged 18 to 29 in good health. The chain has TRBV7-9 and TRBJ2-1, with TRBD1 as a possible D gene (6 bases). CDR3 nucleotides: TGTGCCAGCAGCTACAGGGATTTTGAGCAGTTCTTC. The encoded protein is CASSYRDFEQFF.